The 5 T cell receptor beta chains in this list originate from one sample, sequenced in a study of identical twins. Via MiXCR, TCRdb re-called the 5' RACE reads, giving one row per CDR3 protein. The sample lists approximately 550,000 distinct CDR3 sequences, about 20% occurring once. These data were also filed under a second study, of yellow fever vaccine responses in identical twins.

Input material: CD4+ T cells sorted from blood. These receptors were taken from a woman aged 18-29 years in good health.

About this clonotype: This may come from a read error, since a much larger clone is one base off. The V gene is TRBV20-1, the J gene TRBJ1-1; D remains unclear. Germline values: CDR1 DFQATT, CDR2 SNEGSKA (reference sequence). CDR3 length equals 10 residues. V was cut by 7 bases and J by 1 base, with 4 bases left in between. This CDR3 is CSEGNTEAFF. The CDR3 bases are TGCAGTGAGGGGAACACTGAAGCTTTCTTT.

The chain links TRBV2 to TRBJ2-2; the match to TRBD2 covers 7 bases. CDR3 length: 13 amino acids. CDR1 is SNHLY, CDR2 FYNNEI, per germline. Germline trimming cut 8 bases from V and 5 bases from J; bases unmatched to any gene: 5. The CDR3 coding sequence is TGTGCCAGCCGAAGCGGGGAAACCGGGGAGCTGTTTTTT. Protein: CASRSGETGELFF.

In its sample, this clonotype was seen a few times. The J gene is TRBJ1-2, the V gene TRBV29-1, with D unclear. V lost 3 bases, J lost 2 bases, and 10 bases lay in between. This CDR3 spans 13 amino acids. Looked up from germline, CDR1 is SQVTM and CDR2 is ANQGSEA. CDR3 DNA sequence: TGCAGCGTTGATCCCGACACAAACTATGGCTACACCTTC. It specifies CSVDPDTNYGYTF.

This clonotype appeared a few times. V is TRBV28 and J is TRBJ2-2, with 8 bases aligning to TRBD1. V trimming: 6 bases; J trimming: 5 bases; junction bases outside the gene matches: 14. Germline V lookup: CDR1 MDHEN, CDR2 SYDVKM. The CDR3 spans 17 residues. The CDR3 loop reads CASRTGRTGLKTGELFF. The CDR3 bases are TGTGCCAGCAGGACGGGAAGGACAGGGCTAAAGACCGGGGAGCTGTTTTTT. The whole variable domain, filled in from reference TRBV28 and TRBJ2-2, reads DVKVTQSSRYLVKRTGEKVFLECVQDMDHENMFWYRQDPGLGLRLIYFSYDVKMKEKGDIPEGYSVSREKKERFSLILESASTNQTSMYLCASRTGRTGLKTGELFFGEGSRLTVL.

This clonotype was counted only a few times. The chain combines TRBV6-1 with TRBJ2-1, with D perhaps TRBD2 (6 bases). The CDR3 has 17 amino acids. V shed 8 bases and J shed 3 bases, with 23 bases lying between them. The germline V gene encodes CDR1 MNHNS and CDR2 SASEGT. The DNA of the CDR3 is TGTGCCAGCCGCGTATCTCCCGGGACGGAGGGCTACAATGAGCAGTTCTTC. This translates into CASRVSPGTEGYNEQFF.